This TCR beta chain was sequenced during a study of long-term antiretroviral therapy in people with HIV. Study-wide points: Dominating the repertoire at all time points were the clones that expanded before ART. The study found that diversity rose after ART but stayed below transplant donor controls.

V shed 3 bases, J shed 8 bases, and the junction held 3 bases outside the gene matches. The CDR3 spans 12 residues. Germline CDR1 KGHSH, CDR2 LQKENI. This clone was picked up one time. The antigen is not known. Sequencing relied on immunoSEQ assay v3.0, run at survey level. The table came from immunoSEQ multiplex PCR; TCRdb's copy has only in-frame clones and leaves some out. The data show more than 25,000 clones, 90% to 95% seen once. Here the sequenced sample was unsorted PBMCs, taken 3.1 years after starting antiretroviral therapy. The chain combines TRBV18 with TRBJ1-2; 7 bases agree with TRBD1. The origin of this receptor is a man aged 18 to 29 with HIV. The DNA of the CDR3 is TGTGCCAGCTCACCGGCAGGGGGAGGCTACACCTTC. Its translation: CASSPAGGGYTF. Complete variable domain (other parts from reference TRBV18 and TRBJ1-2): NAGVMQNPRHLVRRRGQEARLRCSPMKGHSHVYWYRQLPEEGLKFMVYLQKENIIDESGMPKERFSAEFPKEGPSILRIQQVVRGDSAAYFCASSPAGGGYTFGSGTRLTVV.